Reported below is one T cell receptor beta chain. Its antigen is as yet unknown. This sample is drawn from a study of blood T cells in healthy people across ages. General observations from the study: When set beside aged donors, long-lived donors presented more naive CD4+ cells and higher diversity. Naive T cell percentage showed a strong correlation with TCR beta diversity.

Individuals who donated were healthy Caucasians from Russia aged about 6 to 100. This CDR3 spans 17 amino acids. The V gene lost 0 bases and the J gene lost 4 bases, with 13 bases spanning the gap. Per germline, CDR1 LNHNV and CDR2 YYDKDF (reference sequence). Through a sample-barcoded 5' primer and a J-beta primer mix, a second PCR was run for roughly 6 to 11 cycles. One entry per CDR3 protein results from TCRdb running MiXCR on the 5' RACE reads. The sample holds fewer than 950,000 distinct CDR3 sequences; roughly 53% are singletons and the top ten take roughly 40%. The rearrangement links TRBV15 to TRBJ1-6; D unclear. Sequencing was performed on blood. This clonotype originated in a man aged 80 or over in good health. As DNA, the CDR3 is TGTGCCACCAGCAGAGATTGGCGATCTTCATATAATTCACCCCTCCACTTT. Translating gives CATSRDWRSSYNSPLHF.